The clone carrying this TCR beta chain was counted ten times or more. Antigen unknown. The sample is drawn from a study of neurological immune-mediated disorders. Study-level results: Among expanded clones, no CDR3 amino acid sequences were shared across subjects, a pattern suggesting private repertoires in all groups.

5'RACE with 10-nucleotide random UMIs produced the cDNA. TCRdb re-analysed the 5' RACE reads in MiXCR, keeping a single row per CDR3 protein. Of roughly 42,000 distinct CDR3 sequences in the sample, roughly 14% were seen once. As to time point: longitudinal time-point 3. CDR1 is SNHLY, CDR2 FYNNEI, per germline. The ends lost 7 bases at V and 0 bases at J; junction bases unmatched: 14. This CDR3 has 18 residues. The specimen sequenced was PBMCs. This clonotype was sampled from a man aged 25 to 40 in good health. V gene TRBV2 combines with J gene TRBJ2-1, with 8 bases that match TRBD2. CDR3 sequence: CASTRGLAGTSSYNEQFF. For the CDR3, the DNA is TGTGCCAGCACCCGAGGGTTAGCGGGAACCAGCTCCTACAATGAGCAGTTCTTC.